This T cell receptor (beta chain) was documented in a study of T cells in Graves' hyperthyroidism and ophthalmopathy. Participants, patients aged 18 to 65, had newly diagnosed hyperthyroidism with a duration under 2 months. Lactation, pregnancy, other autoimmune disease or uncontrolled infection led to exclusion of patients. Fresh peripheral blood, 10 ml, was the source of the PBMCs. Authors of the study amplified TCR beta CDR3 regions from RNA transcripts. Initially, a first-round RT-PCR of the TCR CDR3 employed the HTBI primer set. TCRdb reprocessed the multiplex PCR reads via MiXCR and lists one record per CDR3 protein. The table includes about 560,000 distinct CDR3 sequences, about a sixth detected once. The study's findings and limits: Blood samples included most of the expanded thyroid clonotypes exceeding 0.001.

This clonotype was seen at least ten times. Its specificity is not known. Specimen: blood. The sequence was obtained from a woman under 30 with Graves' hyperthyroidism.

CDR3 region: CASSQAGRNTEAFF. The CDR3 coding sequence is TGTGCCAGCAGCCAAGCAGGGCGCAACACTGAAGCTTTCTTT. The rearrangement joins TRBV3-1 to TRBJ1-1, with a possible D match to TRBD1 (5 bases). CDR1 LGHDT and CDR2 YNNKEL come from the germline V gene (reference sequence). CDR3 size: 14 residues. Between the trimmed V and J ends, which lost 1 base and 2 bases, there was a span of 8 bases.